These 10 T cell receptor beta chains were all obtained from the same sample, sequenced in a study of early T cells in non-severe SARS-CoV-2 infection. In TCRdb, the 5' RACE reads were re-called with MiXCR into one record per CDR3 protein. The sample lists roughly 80,000 distinct CDR3 sequences, more than 9% occurring once. Material: whole blood. Source of these receptors: an adult who was a healthcare worker with PCR-confirmed SARS-CoV-2 infection or an uninfected control (not recorded which).

This clonotype was counted many times. This sequence joins TRBV20-1 and TRBJ2-5, with 14 nucleotides matching TRBD2. Germline V gives CDR1 DFQATT, CDR2 SNEGSKA (reference sequence). The CDR3 extends over 15 amino acids. With V trimmed by 3 bases and J by 2 bases, 2 bases remained unmatched. This chain's CDR3 is CSARTSGRVQETQYF. CDR3 nucleotide sequence: TGCAGTGCTAGGACTAGCGGGAGGGTGCAAGAGACCCAGTACTTC.

The sample holds many counts of this clonotype. This chain connects TRBV6-1 to TRBJ1-1; D is undetermined. CDR1 is MNHNS, CDR2 SASEGT, per germline. This CDR3 region has 9 residues. The V and J ends lost 8 bases and 10 bases respectively, with 8 bases between them. CDR3 in amino acids: CASGYPAFF. The CDR3 DNA follows: TGTGCCAGCGGCTACCCAGCTTTCTTT.

The rearrangement joins TRBV4-1 to TRBJ2-1, with a possible D match to TRBD1 (7 bases). Germline assignment: CDR1 MGHRA and CDR2 YSYEKL. The CDR3 length is 16 residues. V shed 3 bases and J shed 8 bases, with 20 bases lying between them. The CDR3 protein is CASSQEGAPVVDEQFF. The CDR3 DNA is TGCGCCAGCAGCCAGGAGGGGGCCCCTGTCGTGGATGAGCAGTTCTTC.

This clonotype was picked up many times. The genes are TRBV6-6 and TRBJ2-1, with D maybe TRBD2 (5 bases). V dropped 2 bases and J dropped 0 bases, with 11 bases sitting between them. The CDR3 length is 16 residues. Looked up from germline, CDR1 is MNHNY and CDR2 is SVGAGI (reference sequence). The CDR3 protein is CASSYVGESSYNEQFF. In nucleotides, the CDR3 is TGTGCCAGCAGTTACGTGGGAGAGAGCTCCTACAATGAGCAGTTCTTC.

This clonotype was observed at least ten times. The chain carries TRBV9 and TRBJ2-7; possible D gene TRBD1, 5 bases. CDR1 and CDR2 from the germline V gene are SGDLS and YYNGEE. There are 13 residues in the CDR3. The V end lost 4 bases, the J end lost 6 bases, and 14 bases lay between the germline ends. The CDR3 protein is CASSPQGIGEQYF. CDR3 coding DNA: TGTGCCAGCAGCCCGCAGGGTATCGGCGAGCAGTACTTC.

This clonotype was counted at least ten times. The genes are TRBV24-1 and TRBJ1-1; TRBD1 is a possible D gene (5 bases). Trimming pared 4 bases from V and 6 bases from J, leaving 17 bases between. This CDR3 comprises 15 residues. Germline CDR1 and CDR2: KGHDR and SFDVKD. The chain's CDR3 is CATSDTRRGSSEAFF. The CDR3 DNA reads TGTGCCACCAGTGACACACGTAGGGGTTCTTCTGAAGCTTTCTTT.

In this sample, this clonotype turned up many times. The V gene is TRBV28, the J gene TRBJ2-1; tentative D call: TRBD2 (6 bases). Trimming took off 7 bases at V and 8 bases at J, with 21 bases between the two ends. The CDR3 totals 15 residues. The V gene's germline CDR1 is MDHEN and CDR2 SYDVKM. The CDR3 region is CASNPAGTVAYEQFF. CDR3 sequence (DNA): TGTGCCAGCAATCCCGCGGGGACGGTAGCGTATGAGCAGTTCTTC.

The chain uses TRBV18 and TRBJ1-1; unclear D gene. The CDR3 loop spans 15 amino acids. Germline V gives CDR1 KGHSH, CDR2 LQKENI. Trimming pared 1 base from V and 0 bases from J, leaving 9 bases between. The CDR3 reads CASSPLEGLNTEAFF. The CDR3, as DNA: TGTGCCAGCTCACCACTCGAGGGCTTGAACACTGAAGCTTTCTTT. The whole variable domain, filled in from reference TRBV18 and TRBJ1-1, reads NAGVMQNPRHLVRRRGQEARLRCSPMKGHSHVYWYRQLPEEGLKFMVYLQKENIIDESGMPKERFSAEFPKEGPSILRIQQVVRGDSAAYFCASSPLEGLNTEAFFGQGTRLTVV.

The rearrangement uses TRBV3-1 and TRBJ2-7; 8 bases agree with TRBD1. Germline loops: CDR1 LGHDT, CDR2 YNNKEL (reference sequence). V lost 1 base, J lost 2 bases, and 1 base stayed unmatched. The CDR3 sequence is 14 residues long. This CDR3 reads CASSQGTGTYEQYF. The CDR3 nucleotides read TGTGCCAGCAGCCAAGGGACAGGGACCTACGAGCAGTACTTC.

This clonotype was counted many times. The chain joins TRBV3-1 to TRBJ2-7; 8 bases align to TRBD2. The CDR3 spans 16 residues. The ends lost 4 bases at V and 5 bases at J; junction bases unmatched: 13. Looked up from germline, CDR1 is LGHDT and CDR2 is YNNKEL (reference sequence). The CDR3, as DNA: TGTGCCAGCAGCCCAAAGAATAGCGGGATTTATCACGAGCAGTACTTC. Amino acid sequence: CASSPKNSGIYHEQYF.